Listed below are T cell receptor beta chains from one sample, sequenced in a study of blood T cells in healthy people across ages. TCRdb re-analysed the 5' RACE reads in MiXCR, keeping a single row per CDR3 protein. The sample contains some 1.6 million distinct CDR3 sequences, roughly 32% of which appear only once. The sequenced material came from blood. The receptors shown here come from a young woman in good health. The CDR3 runs from the conserved cysteine through the conserved F or W. Each record gives: J gene, V gene, D gene, clone size, CDR3 DNA, CDR3 protein. The D gene is left open where the match is weak. Expanded clones are given a class, and other clones once, few, many or no size at all.

J gene: TRBJ1-2; V gene: TRBV9; D gene: TRBD1; clone size: .; CDR3 DNA: TGTGCCAGCAGCGTAGTAGCGGACAGGGTGCCGCAGAGCTACACCTTC; CDR3 protein: CASSVVADRVPQSYTF
J gene: TRBJ2-7; V gene: TRBV10-1; D gene: .; clone size: .; CDR3 DNA: TGCGCCAGCAGCGAGAACAGATACGAGCAGTACTTC; CDR3 protein: CASSENRYEQYF
J gene: TRBJ1-5; V gene: TRBV5-6; D gene: .; clone size: .; CDR3 DNA: TGTGCCAGCAGCTTGGGTTGGGGAGGGAATCAGCCCCAGCATTTT; CDR3 protein: CASSLGWGGNQPQHF
J gene: TRBJ1-1; V gene: TRBV18; D gene: .; clone size: .; CDR3 DNA: TGTGCCAGATATAACACTGAAGCTTTCTTT; CDR3 protein: CARYNTEAFF
J gene: TRBJ1-5; V gene: TRBV24-1; D gene: .; clone size: .; CDR3 DNA: TGTGCCACCAGTGATTTTGGAGGACCCGATCAGCCCCAGCATTTT; CDR3 protein: CATSDFGGPDQPQHF
J gene: TRBJ2-5; V gene: TRBV20-1; D gene: TRBD2; clone size: .; CDR3 DNA: TGCAGTGCCCGAGCGGGGGGGCAGGGGGAGACCCAGTACTTC; CDR3 protein: CSARAGGQGETQYF
J gene: TRBJ1-6; V gene: TRBV6-1; D gene: .; clone size: .; CDR3 DNA: TGTGCCACCGAGGGCCCAGGTCCGAATTCACCCCTCCACTTT; CDR3 protein: CATEGPGPNSPLHF
J gene: TRBJ2-1; V gene: TRBV12-3/TRBV12-4; D gene: TRBD2; clone size: many; CDR3 DNA: TGTGCCAGCAGTTTAGGCGGGGGGGACAATGAGCAGTTCTTC; CDR3 protein: CASSLGGGDNEQFF
J gene: TRBJ2-5; V gene: TRBV28; D gene: TRBD2; clone size: once; CDR3 DNA: TGTGCCAGCGCCCTGCAAGGGACTAGCGGGTTCTATGAGCAGTACTTC; CDR3 protein: CASALQGTSGFYEQYF
J gene: TRBJ2-3; V gene: TRBV7-9; D gene: .; clone size: few; CDR3 DNA: TGTGCCAGCGGATTAGCGAGAGCTACTAACACAGATACGCAGTATTTT; CDR3 protein: CASGLARATNTDTQYF
J gene: TRBJ2-3; V gene: TRBV27; D gene: .; clone size: once; CDR3 DNA: TGTGCCAGCAGTACTTATTTTTTAGATACGCAGTATTTT; CDR3 protein: CASSTYFLDTQYF
J gene: TRBJ2-2; V gene: TRBV6-2/TRBV6-3; D gene: .; clone size: few; CDR3 DNA: TGTGCCAGCAGAGCTGGGGGAGCCGGGGAGCTGTTTTTT; CDR3 protein: CASRAGGAGELFF
J gene: TRBJ2-3; V gene: TRBV4-1; D gene: .; clone size: .; CDR3 DNA: TGCGCCAGCAGCCAGCTAGGACTCGGGGTAAACACAGATACGCAGTATTTT; CDR3 protein: CASSQLGLGVNTDTQYF
J gene: TRBJ2-7; V gene: TRBV4-1; D gene: .; clone size: .; CDR3 DNA: TGCGCCAGCAGCCAAGAGAACAGGGGAGGCGAGCAGTACTTC; CDR3 protein: CASSQENRGGEQYF
J gene: TRBJ2-5; V gene: TRBV6-1; D gene: .; clone size: few; CDR3 DNA: TGTGCCAGCGGTGGGGACTCAAAGACCCAGTACTTC; CDR3 protein: CASGGDSKTQYF
J gene: TRBJ1-1; V gene: TRBV28; D gene: .; clone size: .; CDR3 DNA: TGTGCCAGCAGTCGACTGGTCCTCGGGGACACTGAAGCTTTCTTT; CDR3 protein: CASSRLVLGDTEAFF
J gene: TRBJ1-2; V gene: TRBV12-3/TRBV12-4; D gene: TRBD1; clone size: .; CDR3 DNA: TGTGCCAGCAGTCCCCTCGACAGGGGGCTTGGCTACACCTTC; CDR3 protein: CASSPLDRGLGYTF
J gene: TRBJ1-4; V gene: TRBV6-1; D gene: .; clone size: few; CDR3 DNA: TGTGCCAGCAGTGGTTATCTGGAATCCGAAAAACTGTTTTTT; CDR3 protein: CASSGYLESEKLFF
J gene: TRBJ1-6; V gene: TRBV11-2; D gene: .; clone size: .; CDR3 DNA: TGTGCCAGCAGCACCTCAGGACAGAATTCACCCCTCCACTTT; CDR3 protein: CASSTSGQNSPLHF
J gene: TRBJ2-7; V gene: TRBV3-1; D gene: .; clone size: .; CDR3 DNA: TGTACCAGCAGCGACTTAGGGGGCGAGCAGTACTTC; CDR3 protein: CTSSDLGGEQYF
J gene: TRBJ2-1; V gene: TRBV7-9; D gene: .; clone size: few; CDR3 DNA: TGTGCCAGCAGACTAGGGACCGCCGCCAGCAATGAGCAGTTCTTC; CDR3 protein: CASRLGTAASNEQFF
J gene: TRBJ2-3; V gene: TRBV6-5; D gene: .; clone size: .; CDR3 DNA: TGTGCCAGCGGCCCTCCCACTGGTACGCAGTATTTT; CDR3 protein: CASGPPTGTQYF
J gene: TRBJ1-4; V gene: TRBV12-3/TRBV12-4; D gene: TRBD1; clone size: .; CDR3 DNA: TGTGCCAGCAGTTCACAGGGGGCATCTGCAAAACTGTTTTTT; CDR3 protein: CASSSQGASAKLFF
J gene: TRBJ1-2; V gene: TRBV5-1; D gene: TRBD1; clone size: .; CDR3 DNA: TGCGCCAGCAGCCTGGGACAGGGGCGTGATGGCTACACCTTC; CDR3 protein: CASSLGQGRDGYTF
J gene: TRBJ2-7; V gene: TRBV29-1; D gene: .; clone size: many; CDR3 DNA: TGCAGCACACAACAGGGTCAGGGCGAGCAGTACTTC; CDR3 protein: CSTQQGQGEQYF
J gene: TRBJ1-1; V gene: TRBV12-3/TRBV12-4; D gene: .; clone size: few; CDR3 DNA: TGTGCCAGCACCTCCGGGGGGCTCGGTGGGGCTTTCTTT; CDR3 protein: CASTSGGLGGAFF
J gene: TRBJ2-6; V gene: TRBV20-1; D gene: .; clone size: few; CDR3 DNA: TGCAGTGCTATGCTCCCACCCTCTGGGGCCAACGTCCTGACTTTC; CDR3 protein: CSAMLPPSGANVLTF
J gene: TRBJ2-3; V gene: TRBV7-9; D gene: TRBD2; clone size: few; CDR3 DNA: TGTGCCAGCAGCATCGGACTAGCGGGAGGGCGATTAGATACGCAGTATTTT; CDR3 protein: CASSIGLAGGRLDTQYF
J gene: TRBJ1-1; V gene: TRBV3-1; D gene: .; clone size: .; CDR3 DNA: TGTGCCAGCAGCCAAATGGGGGGAGGCGGAACTGAAGCTTTCTTT; CDR3 protein: CASSQMGGGGTEAFF
J gene: TRBJ2-1; V gene: TRBV5-1; D gene: TRBD1; clone size: .; CDR3 DNA: TGCGCCAGCAGCAGACTACCGGGACAGGGGGCGAATGAGCAGTTCTTC; CDR3 protein: CASSRLPGQGANEQFF
J gene: TRBJ2-1; V gene: TRBV20-1; D gene: .; clone size: few; CDR3 DNA: TGCAGTGCTGAAGATCGGGCTTTCTACAATGAGCAGTTCTTC; CDR3 protein: CSAEDRAFYNEQFF
J gene: TRBJ2-1; V gene: TRBV12-3/TRBV12-4; D gene: TRBD2; clone size: few; CDR3 DNA: TGTGCCAGCAGCCTAGCGGGAGGGGGGGGTGAGCAGTTCTTC; CDR3 protein: CASSLAGGGGEQFF
J gene: TRBJ2-1; V gene: TRBV29-1; D gene: TRBD2; clone size: many; CDR3 DNA: TGTACGGGAGGCTCCTACAATGAGCAGTTCTTC; CDR3 protein: CTGGSYNEQFF
J gene: TRBJ2-7; V gene: TRBV27; D gene: TRBD1; clone size: few; CDR3 DNA: TGTGCCAGCAGCCCGGGACAGGCGTATCGCGAGCAGTACTTC; CDR3 protein: CASSPGQAYREQYF
J gene: TRBJ2-1; V gene: TRBV4-2; D gene: .; clone size: few; CDR3 DNA: TGTGCCAGCAGCCAAAGGTGGGGAGGGACAGAGTACAATGAGCAGTTCTTC; CDR3 protein: CASSQRWGGTEYNEQFF
J gene: TRBJ2-7; V gene: TRBV27; D gene: .; clone size: few; CDR3 DNA: TGTGCCAGCAGTTTTGCGGAGACCAACTACGAGCAGTACTTC; CDR3 protein: CASSFAETNYEQYF
J gene: TRBJ2-3; V gene: TRBV29-1; D gene: .; clone size: few; CDR3 DNA: TGCAGCGTTGAAGGTGACGTCAAGGGAGATACGCAGTATTTT; CDR3 protein: CSVEGDVKGDTQYF
J gene: TRBJ2-1; V gene: TRBV7-3; D gene: TRBD2; clone size: few; CDR3 DNA: TGTGCCAGCAGTTCTAGCGGGGGGGCCGTGGGTGAGCAGTTCTTC; CDR3 protein: CASSSSGGAVGEQFF
J gene: TRBJ1-2; V gene: TRBV19; D gene: TRBD1; clone size: .; CDR3 DNA: TGTGCCAGTAGTAAGGACAGGGGCTATGGCTACACCTTC; CDR3 protein: CASSKDRGYGYTF
J gene: TRBJ2-5; V gene: TRBV3-1; D gene: .; clone size: few; CDR3 DNA: TGTGCCAGCAGCCAAGTCGGGGGTCCGCAGACCCAGTACTTC; CDR3 protein: CASSQVGGPQTQYF
J gene: TRBJ2-2; V gene: TRBV29-1; D gene: TRBD2; clone size: .; CDR3 DNA: TGCAGCGTTGCTAAGCGGGGGGGAGCCAACACCGGGGAGCTGTTTTTT; CDR3 protein: CSVAKRGGANTGELFF
J gene: TRBJ2-7; V gene: TRBV5-1; D gene: TRBD1; clone size: few; CDR3 DNA: TGCGCCAGCAGCGGGACAGGATCTGCCTACGAGCAGTACTTC; CDR3 protein: CASSGTGSAYEQYF
J gene: TRBJ2-7; V gene: TRBV9; D gene: .; clone size: .; CDR3 DNA: TGTGTCAGCAGCGAAACAGGGTACGAGCAGTACTTC; CDR3 protein: CVSSETGYEQYF
J gene: TRBJ2-3; V gene: TRBV11-2; D gene: .; clone size: few; CDR3 DNA: TGTGCCAGCAGCTTAGATGGGAGGGGGCCCACAGATACGCAGTATTTT; CDR3 protein: CASSLDGRGPTDTQYF
J gene: TRBJ2-7; V gene: TRBV6-5; D gene: .; clone size: .; CDR3 DNA: TGTGCCAGCAAGCAGGACCCCTACGAGCAGTACTTC; CDR3 protein: CASKQDPYEQYF
J gene: TRBJ2-1; V gene: TRBV5-1; D gene: .; clone size: few; CDR3 DNA: TGCGCCAGCAACGGCCCCGGGCCGGGGTACAATGAGCAGTTCTTC; CDR3 protein: CASNGPGPGYNEQFF
J gene: TRBJ2-1; V gene: TRBV27; D gene: TRBD2; clone size: .; CDR3 DNA: TGTGCCAGCAGTTTTTTGACTAGCGGGTCCCAGAGCTCCTACAATGAGCAGTTCTTC; CDR3 protein: CASSFLTSGSQSSYNEQFF
J gene: TRBJ1-1; V gene: TRBV6-2/TRBV6-3; D gene: .; clone size: .; CDR3 DNA: TGTGCCCGCCAGAGGCCTCGAGTGATTATTGAAGCTTTCTTT; CDR3 protein: CARQRPRVIIEAFF